Below, 8 T cell receptor beta chains from the same sample are listed, as sequenced in a study of T cell repertoires in cytomegalovirus infection (dated by TCRdb to about 2019). According to the study, the label for this sample's treatment or condition signals: in vitro stimulation with specific CMV peptide epitopes to enrich CMV-specific T cells. The antigens these receptors bind are not known. TCRdb lists the instrument as Illumina HiSeq 1500. TCRdb itself trimmed the public reads at Q25 with fastp, ran MiXCR and retained productive beta chains. Each entry is one CDR3 protein sequence, shown with its most common DNA and genes. Here the sample has about 830,000 distinct CDR3 sequences; approximately 29% occur a single time. The top ten hold under 15% of the sample. The specimen was cultured CD8+ T cells from PBMCs, collected from culture after CMV antigen stimulation. All receptors come from a human donor in good health (CMV status not recorded). Some clones in this sample may be carry-over from other donors' samples.

The chain employs TRBV27 and TRBJ2-3; D is uncertain. Deletions cut 5 bases from V and 3 bases from J, with 15 bases between. The CDR3 contains 15 residues. Germline loops: CDR1 MNHEY, CDR2 SMNVEV (reference sequence). The CDR3 is CASSPRTRRTDTQYF. The CDR3 DNA follows: TGTGCCAGCAGTCCCAGGACGAGAAGAACAGATACGCAGTATTTT.

This clonotype has a count of ten or more. The chain joins TRBV7-2 to TRBJ1-5, with D unresolved. Trimming took off 1 base at V and 3 bases at J, with 10 bases between the two ends. CDR1 and CDR2 from the germline V gene are SGHTA and FQGNSA. The CDR3 extends over 15 amino acids. The CDR3: CASSLEGRANQPQHF. As DNA, the CDR3 is TGTGCCAGCAGCTTAGAGGGTAGGGCCAATCAGCCCCAGCATTTT.

This rearrangement joins TRBV5-5 to TRBJ2-5; 9 nucleotides match TRBD1. The germline gives CDR1 SGHKS, CDR2 YYEKEE (reference sequence). With V trimmed by 4 bases and J by 1 base, 8 bases remained unmatched. The CDR3 consists of 16 residues. This CDR3 is CASSLRTGEGQETQYF. In DNA form, the CDR3 reads TGTGCCAGCAGCCTTAGGACAGGGGAGGGCCAAGAGACCCAGTACTTC. The complete variable domain, with remaining parts taken from reference TRBV5-5 and TRBJ2-5, reads DAGVTQSPTHLIKTRGQQVTLRCSPISGHKSVSWYQQVLGQGPQFIFQYYEKEERGRGNFPDRFSARQFPNYSSELNVNALLLGDSALYLCASSLRTGEGQETQYFGPGTRLLVL.

This chain uses TRBV7-6 with TRBJ1-5, with D possibly matching TRBD1 (5 bases). This CDR3 is built from 19 residues. Trimming removed 2 bases at V and 3 bases at J, with 23 bases between. Germline V gene sequence: CDR1 SGHVS, CDR2 FNYEAQ. The CDR3 spells CASSLYPAGFRGTNQPQHF. CDR3 nucleotide sequence: TGTGCCAGCAGCTTATATCCGGCAGGATTTAGGGGCACCAATCAGCCCCAGCATTTT. Variable domain in full (rest from reference TRBV7-6 and TRBJ1-5): GAGVSQSPRYKVTKRGQDVALRCDPISGHVSLYWYRQALGQGPEFLTYFNYEAQQDKSGLPNDRFSAERPEGSISTLTIQRTEQRDSAMYRCASSLYPAGFRGTNQPQHFGDGTRLSIL.

Here the CDR3 reads CASGVGDLDTQYF. DNA of the CDR3: TGCGCCAGCGGGGTGGGGGACTTAGATACGCAGTATTTT. The chain is built from TRBV4-1 and TRBJ2-3; tentatively, D is TRBD2 (6 bases). V was pared by 8 bases and J by 5 bases, with 14 bases between. CDR1 and CDR2 (germline): MGHRA, YSYEKL. CDR3 length equals 13 residues.

This clonotype was seen a few times. The chain employs TRBV19 and TRBJ1-1; D not certain. Trimming pared 5 bases from V and 1 base from J, leaving 11 bases between. The CDR3 runs 14 residues. CDR1 is LNHDA and CDR2 is SQIVND in the germline V gene (reference sequence). The CDR3 protein is CASSFGRKNTEAFF. CDR3 sequence (DNA): TGTGCCAGTAGTTTCGGACGGAAGAACACTGAAGCTTTCTTT.

This clonotype was detected many times. This chain links TRBV7-3 with TRBJ2-6, with 9 bases fitting TRBD1. The CDR3 length is 19 residues. The V segment lost 0 bases and the J segment 1 base; nucleotides outside the gene matches: 7. CDR1 and CDR2 (germline): SGHTA, FQGTGA. Here the CDR3 reads CASSLTGTGLISGANVLTF. The CDR3 bases are TGTGCCAGCAGCTTAACCGGGACAGGGTTGATATCTGGGGCCAACGTCCTGACTTTC.

J is TRBJ2-2 and V is TRBV27; tentative D call: TRBD2 (5 bases). This CDR3 has 16 residues. Germline CDR1 and CDR2: MNHEY and SMNVEV (reference sequence). Deletions cut 1 base from V and 7 bases from J, with 16 bases between. CDR3 amino acids: CASSLLFAVRGGELFF. The CDR3 nucleotides are TGTGCCAGCAGTTTATTGTTCGCGGTTCGGGGCGGGGAGCTGTTTTTT.